This entry describes one T cell receptor beta chain. The antigen is unknown. The entry originates in a study of shared clonotypes between healthy human individuals. The protocol was immunoSEQ multiplex PCR, while the TCRdb copy is restricted to in-frame clones and leaves out a portion. The sample lists 300,000 to 350,000 clones, around 67% occurring once. Study-wide findings and caveats: Naive subsets generally exceeded memory subsets in estimated richness.

Germline V lookup: CDR1 MNHEY, CDR2 SVGAGI. This CDR3 is 13 amino acids long. Trimming left V 2 bases short and J 4 bases short, with 6 bases between. Sequencing input: memory CD4+ T cells sorted from blood. Stated subset: CD45RA-negative fraction. V and J are TRBV6-5 and TRBJ1-5; no clear D gene. This TCR was recovered from a man aged 30 to 39 in good health. In DNA, the CDR3 is TGTGCCAGCAGTTACAAAGCAAATCAGCCCCAGCATTTT. It codes for CASSYKANQPQHF.